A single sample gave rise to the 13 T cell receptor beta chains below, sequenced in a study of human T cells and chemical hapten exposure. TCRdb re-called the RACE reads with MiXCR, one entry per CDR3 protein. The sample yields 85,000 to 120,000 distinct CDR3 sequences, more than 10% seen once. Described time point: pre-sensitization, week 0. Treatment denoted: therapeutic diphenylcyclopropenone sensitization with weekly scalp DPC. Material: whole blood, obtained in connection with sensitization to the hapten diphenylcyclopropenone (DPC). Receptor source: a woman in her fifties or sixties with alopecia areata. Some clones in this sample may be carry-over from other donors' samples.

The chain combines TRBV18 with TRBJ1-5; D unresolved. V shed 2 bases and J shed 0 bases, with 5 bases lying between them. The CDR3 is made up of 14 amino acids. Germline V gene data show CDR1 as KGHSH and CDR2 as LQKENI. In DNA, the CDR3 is TGTGCCAGCTCACCAGCAGTTAGCAATCAGCCCCAGCATTTT. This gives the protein CASSPAVSNQPQHF.

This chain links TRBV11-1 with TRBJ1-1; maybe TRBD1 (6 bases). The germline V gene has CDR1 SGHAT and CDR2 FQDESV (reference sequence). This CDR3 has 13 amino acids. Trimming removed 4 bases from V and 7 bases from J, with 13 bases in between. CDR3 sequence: CASSSDRSDEAFF. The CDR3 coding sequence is TGTGCCAGCAGCTCTGACAGGTCAGATGAAGCTTTCTTT. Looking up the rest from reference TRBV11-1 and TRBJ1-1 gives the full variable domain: EAEVAQSPRYKITEKSQAVAFWCDPISGHATLYWYRQILGQGPELLVQFQDESVVDDSQLPKDRFSAERLKGVDSTLKIQPAELGDSAMYLCASSSDRSDEAFFGQGTRLTVV.

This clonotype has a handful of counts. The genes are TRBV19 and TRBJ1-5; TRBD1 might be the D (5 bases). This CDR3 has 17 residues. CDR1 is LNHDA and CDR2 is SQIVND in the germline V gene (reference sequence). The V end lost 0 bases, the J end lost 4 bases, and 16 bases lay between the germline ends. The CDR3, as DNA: TGTGCCAGTAGTATAGATCTGGTGGGACGGACGAATCAGCCCCAGCATTTT. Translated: CASSIDLVGRTNQPQHF.

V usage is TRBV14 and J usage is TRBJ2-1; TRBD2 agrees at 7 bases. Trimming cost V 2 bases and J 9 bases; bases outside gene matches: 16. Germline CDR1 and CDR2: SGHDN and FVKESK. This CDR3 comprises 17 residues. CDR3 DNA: TGTGCCAGCAGCCAAACCCCCGCGGGAGACCTTTATGTTGAGCAGTTCTTC. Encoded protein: CASSQTPAGDLYVEQFF.

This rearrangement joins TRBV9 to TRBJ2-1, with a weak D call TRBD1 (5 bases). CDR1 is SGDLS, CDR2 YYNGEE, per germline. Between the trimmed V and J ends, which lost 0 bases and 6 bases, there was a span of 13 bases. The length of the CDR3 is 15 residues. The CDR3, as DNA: TGTGCCAGCAGCGTAGGTTGGGGCGCGGTCAATGAGCAGTTCTTC. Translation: CASSVGWGAVNEQFF. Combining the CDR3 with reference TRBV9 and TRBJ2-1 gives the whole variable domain DSGVTQTPKHLITATGQRVTLRCSPRSGDLSVYWYQQSLDQGLQFLIQYYNGEERAKGNILERFSAQQFPDLHSELNLSSLELGDSALYFCASSVGWGAVNEQFFGPGTRLTVL.

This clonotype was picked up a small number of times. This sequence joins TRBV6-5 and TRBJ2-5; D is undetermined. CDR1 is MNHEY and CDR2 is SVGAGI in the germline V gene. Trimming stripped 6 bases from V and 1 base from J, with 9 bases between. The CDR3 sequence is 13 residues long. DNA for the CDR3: TGTGCCAGCAGCGACACGATCCAAGAGACCCAGTACTTC. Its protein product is CASSDTIQETQYF.

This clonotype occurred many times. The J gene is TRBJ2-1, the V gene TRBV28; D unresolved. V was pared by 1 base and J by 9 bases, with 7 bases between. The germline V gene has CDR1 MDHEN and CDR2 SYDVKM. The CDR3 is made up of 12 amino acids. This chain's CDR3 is CASSLFRTEQFF. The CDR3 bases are TGTGCCAGCAGTTTATTTCGGACTGAGCAGTTCTTC.

In DNA, the CDR3 is TGTGCCAGCAGCGGATGGACTAGCGGGCCCACAGATACGCAGTATTTT. As protein: CASSGWTSGPTDTQYF. The V gene is TRBV7-9, the J gene TRBJ2-3; 11 nucleotides match TRBD2. This CDR3 comprises 16 residues. The ends lost 5 bases at V and 2 bases at J; junction bases unmatched: 6. Germline V gives CDR1 SEHNR, CDR2 FQNEAQ (reference sequence).

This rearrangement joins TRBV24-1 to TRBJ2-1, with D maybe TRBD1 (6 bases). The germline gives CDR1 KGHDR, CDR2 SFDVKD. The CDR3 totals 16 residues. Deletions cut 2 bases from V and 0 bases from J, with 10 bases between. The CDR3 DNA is TGTGCCACCAGTGATTGGGACACCTACTCCTACAATGAGCAGTTCTTC. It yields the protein CATSDWDTYSYNEQFF.

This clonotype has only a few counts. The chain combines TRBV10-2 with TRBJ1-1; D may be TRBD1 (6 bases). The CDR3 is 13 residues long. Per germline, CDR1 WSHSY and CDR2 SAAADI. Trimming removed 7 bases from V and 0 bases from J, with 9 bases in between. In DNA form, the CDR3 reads TGCGCCAGCACAACAGGGATGAACACTGAAGCTTTCTTT. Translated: CASTTGMNTEAFF.

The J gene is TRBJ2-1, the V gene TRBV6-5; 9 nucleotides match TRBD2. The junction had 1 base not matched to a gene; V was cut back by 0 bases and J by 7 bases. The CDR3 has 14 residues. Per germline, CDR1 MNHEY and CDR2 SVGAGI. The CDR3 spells CASSYSSGGNEQFF. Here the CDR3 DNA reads TGTGCCAGCAGTTACTCGAGCGGGGGGAATGAGCAGTTCTTC.

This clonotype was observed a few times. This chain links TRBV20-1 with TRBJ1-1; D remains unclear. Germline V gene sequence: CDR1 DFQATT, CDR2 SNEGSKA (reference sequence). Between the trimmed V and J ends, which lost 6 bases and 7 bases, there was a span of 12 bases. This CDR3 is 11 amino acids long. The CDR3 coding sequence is TGCAGTGCCCGGGCGGAGGTTGAAGCTTTCTTT. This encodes CSARAEVEAFF.

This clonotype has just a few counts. CDR3 loop: CASRRQGSYNEQFF. CDR3 bases: TGTGCCAGCAGGCGGCAGGGCTCCTACAATGAGCAGTTCTTC. The chain employs TRBV4-2 and TRBJ2-1, with D maybe TRBD1 (5 bases). The CDR3 length is 14 residues. Per germline, CDR1 LGHNA and CDR2 YNFKEQ. Trimming removed 6 bases from V and 0 bases from J, with 9 bases in between.